Shown below are 18 T cell receptor beta chains from a single sample sequenced in a study of blood T cells in healthy people across ages. The use of a sample-barcoded 5' primer and a J-beta primer mix characterized a second PCR of about 7 to 12 cycles. Via MiXCR, TCRdb re-called the 5' RACE reads, giving one row per CDR3 protein. The repertoire has about 830,000 distinct CDR3 sequences, around two thirds of them found once; the top ten carry 28%. The sequencing sample was made of blood. The receptor source for this set is a man under 40 in good health.

This chain connects TRBV20-1 to TRBJ2-1, with D perhaps TRBD2 (6 bases). Trimming took off 7 bases at V and 8 bases at J, with 12 bases between the two ends. CDR3 size: 11 residues. Germline CDR1 is DFQATT and CDR2 is SNEGSKA (reference sequence). CDR3 in DNA: TGCAGTGGGGGGGAGGACCATGAGCAGTTCTTC. Protein sequence: CSGGEDHEQFF.

The rearrangement links TRBV29-1 to TRBJ2-7; 15 nucleotides align to TRBD2. Looked up from germline, CDR1 is SQVTM and CDR2 is ANQGSEA. V dropped 6 bases and J dropped 4; count of bases not matched to a gene: 4. This CDR3 spans 14 amino acids. The chain's CDR3 is CSVTGTSGGYEQYF. CDR3 coding DNA: TGCAGCGTGACTGGGACTAGCGGGGGGTACGAGCAGTACTTC.

This sequence joins TRBV2 and TRBJ1-1; possibly TRBD1 for D (5 bases). This CDR3 is 17 amino acids long. V was pared by 6 bases and J by 1 base, with 21 bases between. Germline V gives CDR1 SNHLY, CDR2 FYNNEI. The chain's CDR3 is CASRGVGGDVGNTEAFF. The CDR3 nucleotides are TGTGCCAGCAGAGGGGTCGGAGGGGACGTAGGGAACACTGAAGCTTTCTTT.

V usage is TRBV4-1 and J usage is TRBJ1-2, with D hard to call. With 2 bases removed from V and 4 bases from J, the gap between germline ends came to 8 bases. The germline V gene encodes CDR1 MGHRA and CDR2 YSYEKL. The CDR3 runs 13 residues. CDR3: CASSQQVSYGYTF. Here the CDR3 DNA reads TGCGCCAGCAGCCAACAAGTAAGCTATGGCTACACCTTC.

This clonotype was detected a few times. The V and J genes are TRBV13 and TRBJ2-2; TRBD2 matches 11 bases. Losses at the gene ends were 4 bases for V and 3 bases for J; bases not matched to a gene: 4. Germline V gives CDR1 PRHDT, CDR2 FYEKMQ (reference sequence). The CDR3 consists of 16 residues. CDR3 sequence: CASSYRLAGYTGELFF. CDR3 in DNA: TGTGCCAGCAGCTACAGACTAGCGGGATACACCGGGGAGCTGTTTTTT. Variable domain in full (rest from reference TRBV13 and TRBJ2-2): AAGVIQSPRHLIKEKRETATLKCYPIPRHDTVYWYQQGPGQDPQFLISFYEKMQSDKGSIPDRFSAQQFSDYHSELNMSSLELGDSALYFCASSYRLAGYTGELFFGEGSRLTVL.

The chain employs TRBV4-2 and TRBJ2-5, with D uncertain. The J call may be wrong; the DNA end is better matched by TRBJ2-7. This CDR3 spans 14 amino acids. Germline V gene data show CDR1 as LGHNA and CDR2 as YNFKEQ. CDR3 loop: CASSQYSGSYEQYF. The CDR3 nucleotides read TGTGCCAGCAGCCAATATTCCGGGTCCTACGAGCAGTACTTC.

The chain links TRBV10-3 to TRBJ2-7; no clear D gene. Trimming shortened V by 8 bases and J by 1 base, and 15 bases separated the two germline ends. The germline V gene has CDR1 ENHRY and CDR2 SYGVKD. This CDR3 region has 14 residues. The CDR3 is CAIVTPIQSYEQYF. CDR3 in DNA: TGTGCCATCGTTACCCCAATTCAGTCCTACGAGCAGTACTTC.

The chain carries TRBV7-9 and TRBJ2-1; 16 bases line up with TRBD2. This CDR3 is 19 amino acids long. The germline V gene encodes CDR1 SEHNR and CDR2 FQNEAQ (reference sequence). V trimming: 6 bases; J trimming: 1 base; junction bases outside the gene matches: 9. CDR3 amino acids: CASSSPGLAGGLSYNEQFF. The DNA for the CDR3 is TGTGCCAGCAGTTCTCCGGGACTAGCGGGGGGGCTGTCCTACAATGAGCAGTTCTTC.

The rearrangement uses TRBV20-1 and TRBJ1-5, with TRBD1 identical over 9 bases. Trimming removed 5 bases from V and 5 bases from J; junction bases left unmatched: 13. The CDR3 contains 16 residues. Germline V gives CDR1 DFQATT, CDR2 SNEGSKA (reference sequence). The CDR3 reads CSAEDLGQGPYQPQHF. DNA of the CDR3: TGCAGTGCTGAAGATTTGGGACAGGGACCTTATCAGCCCCAGCATTTT.

This clonotype was seen a few times. This sequence joins TRBV28 and TRBJ1-5; 8 bases fit TRBD1. This CDR3 spans 14 amino acids. Germline V gene data show CDR1 as MDHEN and CDR2 as SYDVKM. V was clipped by 6 bases and J by 7 bases; unmatched bases: 8. CDR3: CASRYGQGGQPQHF. The CDR3 DNA reads TGTGCCAGCAGGTACGGACAGGGTGGCCAGCCCCAGCATTTT.

The J gene is TRBJ2-5, the V gene TRBV10-3; 11 nucleotides agree with TRBD1. This CDR3 is 15 amino acids long. J gave up 2 bases and V 6 bases, and 5 bases lay outside the gene matches. Per the germline V gene, CDR1 is ENHRY and CDR2 is SYGVKD. The DNA for the CDR3 is TGTGCCATCAGACCCGGGACAGGGGGTCAAGAGACCCAGTACTTC. It yields the protein CAIRPGTGGQETQYF.

For the CDR3, the DNA is TGTGCCAGCAGTTATGTTCACAAGACGGGGCAGCCCCAGCATTTT. Residues: CASSYVHKTGQPQHF. V gene TRBV6-9 combines with J gene TRBJ1-5; the D is unclear. Trimming left V 2 bases short and J 7 bases short, with 15 bases between. This CDR3 contains 15 residues. Germline V gene data show CDR1 as MNHGY and CDR2 as SVAAGI.

This clonotype has more than one count but fewer than ten. The chain couples TRBV5-1 to TRBJ2-7; 10 bases fit TRBD2. The CDR3 totals 15 residues. Germline-derived CDR1 and CDR2 are SGHRS and YFSETQ. The V segment lost 6 bases and the J segment 6 bases; nucleotides outside the gene matches: 12. CDR3 coding DNA: TGCGCCAGCACCCTTGTGTCTAGCGGGGGAGCCGAGCAGTACTTC. Translated: CASTLVSSGGAEQYF.

The chain employs TRBV6-5 and TRBJ1-1; no definite D call. The CDR3 totals 15 residues. Trimming removed 0 bases from V and 6 bases from J, with 14 bases in between. Germline CDR1 and CDR2: MNHEY and SVGAGI. CDR3 protein: CASSYSTSQSSEAFF. The CDR3 DNA reads as TGTGCCAGCAGTTACTCGACCAGCCAATCATCTGAAGCTTTCTTT.

The chain recombines TRBV9 with TRBJ2-7; possible D gene TRBD2, 5 bases. This CDR3 is 13 amino acids long. In germline, CDR1 is SGDLS, CDR2 YYNGEE. V lost 3 bases and J 6 bases, leaving 13 bases between the germline ends. The CDR3 region is CASSGVTEGEQYF. For the CDR3, the DNA is TGTGCCAGCAGCGGAGTAACAGAGGGCGAGCAGTACTTC.

The V gene is TRBV30, the J gene TRBJ2-5; 9 bases map to TRBD1. The J call may be incorrect, as the DNA end agrees better with TRBJ2-7. CDR3 length: 14 amino acids. Germline-derived CDR1 and CDR2 are GTSNPN and SVGIG (reference sequence). CDR3 nucleotide sequence: TGTGCCTGGAGTGGACAGGGGGAGTCGGGCGAGCAGTACTTC. This sequence encodes CAWSGQGESGEQYF.

The rearrangement uses TRBV12-3 or TRBV12-4 and TRBJ1-3; D unresolved. The CDR3 has 13 amino acids. The V end lost 1 base, the J end lost 1 base, and 2 bases lay between the germline ends. CDR3: CASSLGSGNTIYF. The DNA of the CDR3 is TGTGCCAGCAGTTTAGGTTCTGGAAACACCATATATTTT.

CDR3 sequence (DNA): TGTGCCAGCAGCGTAGCTGGGCAGGGGTGGACCGGGGAGCTGTTTTTT. Translating it yields CASSVAGQGWTGELFF. This chain connects TRBV9 to TRBJ2-2, with D possibly matching TRBD1 (6 bases). The CDR3 is made up of 16 amino acids. With 0 bases removed from V and 5 bases from J, the gap between germline ends came to 14 bases. CDR1 and CDR2 from the germline V gene are SGDLS and YYNGEE.